The 9 T cell receptor beta chains presented below share a single source sample, sequenced in a study of blood T cell repertoires in COVID-19. TCRdb keeps only in-frame clones here, not all; method: immunoSEQ multiplex PCR. The table records about 310,000 clones, approximately 86% of them present only once. Material for sequencing was PBMCs or T cells enriched from blood (not recorded which). The receptors were sampled from a woman aged 18 to 35 who had recovered from COVID-19.

The chain is built from TRBV7-3 and TRBJ1-6; no reliable D call. The CDR3 has 13 amino acids. Germline V gene sequence: CDR1 SGHTA, CDR2 FQGTGA. V lost 1 base, J lost 10 bases, and 8 bases lay in between. The CDR3 coding sequence is TGTGCCAGCAGCTTAAATCTTCTCTCACCCCTCCACTTT. Encoded protein: CASSLNLLSPLHF.

The rearrangement uses TRBV5-1 and TRBJ1-1, with 7 bases that match TRBD1. Germline CDR1 SGHRS, CDR2 YFSETQ. V shed 0 bases and J 4 bases; nucleotides not matched to a gene: 12. There are 17 residues in the CDR3. This CDR3 is CASSLAGTVARFTEAFF. The CDR3 DNA is TGCGCCAGCAGCTTGGCCGGGACAGTCGCCCGTTTCACTGAAGCTTTCTTT.

The V and J genes are TRBV21-1 and TRBJ2-1; the D call TRBD2 from the table was never checked on the DNA. TRBV21-1 is shown as a pseudogene. The CDR3 loop spans 18 amino acids. The CDR3 DNA is TGTGCCAGCAGCCTTTACTCGGAGGATGGTAGCGGAGACAATGAGCAGTTCTTC. Its translation is CASSLYSEDGSGDNEQFF.

Turning to this clone: Other DNA sequences in the same sample also yield this CDR3. The chain uses TRBV19 and TRBJ1-3; 8 bases are shared with TRBD1. CDR1 and CDR2 from the germline V gene are LNHDA and SQIVND (reference sequence). V gave up 4 bases and J gave up 0 bases; unmatched junction bases: 2. The CDR3 has 15 amino acids. DNA of the CDR3: TGTGCCAGTAGTACTACAGGGGGCTCTGGAAACACCATATATTTT. This translates into CASSTTGGSGNTIYF.

This clone was observed once. This chain uses TRBV6-1 with TRBJ2-7; tentative D call: TRBD2 (5 bases). CDR1 is MNHNS and CDR2 is SASEGT in the germline V gene. This CDR3 comprises 15 residues. Trimming removed 2 bases from V and 2 bases from J, with 13 bases in between. As DNA, the CDR3 is TGTGCCAGCAGTGAAAGGCGGGCACTGGCCTACGAGCAGTACTTC. This sequence encodes CASSERRALAYEQYF.

J is TRBJ2-5 and V is TRBV7-9; D unresolved. In germline, CDR1 is SEHNR, CDR2 FQNEAQ (reference sequence). The CDR3 consists of 13 residues. As DNA, the CDR3 is TGTGCTGGGCTCCCTCCTTCTGGAGAGACCCAGTACTTC. Its translation: CAGLPPSGETQYF.

The chain recombines TRBV28 with TRBJ2-1; D is ambiguous. This CDR3 contains 15 residues. The germline CDR1 and CDR2 sequences are MDHEN and SYDVKM. V was pared by 3 bases and J by 7 bases, with 16 bases between. The CDR3 here is CASSLDRGQANEQFF. In DNA form, the CDR3 reads TGTGCCAGCAGTTTGGATCGAGGCCAAGCTAATGAGCAGTTCTTC.

This chain joins TRBV9 and TRBJ1-2, with D hard to call. Germline V gene lookup returns CDR1 SGDLS and CDR2 YYNGEE. The length of the CDR3 is 12 residues. Between the trimmed V and J ends, which lost 4 bases and 8 bases, there was a span of 12 bases. The CDR3, as DNA: TGTGCCAGCAGCCCCTGGGTGGAGGGCTACACCTTC. Translation gives CASSPWVEGYTF. The variable domain in full, completed from reference TRBV9 and TRBJ1-2, reads DSGVTQTPKHLITATGQRVTLRCSPRSGDLSVYWYQQSLDQGLQFLIQYYNGEERAKGNILERFSAQQFPDLHSELNLSSLELGDSALYFCASSPWVEGYTFGSGTRLTVV.

The rearrangement uses TRBV6-2 or TRBV6-3 and TRBJ2-5, with D tentatively TRBD1 (5 bases). Germline V gene sequence: CDR1 MNHEY, CDR2 SVGEGT. CDR3 length equals 13 residues. Trimming removed 6 bases at V and 6 bases at J, with 14 bases between. CDR3 protein: CASSKQVSKTQYF. In DNA, the CDR3 is TGTGCCAGCAGCAAACAGGTTTCTAAGACCCAGTACTTC.